This is a list of T cell receptor beta chains from one sample in a study of cytomegalovirus exposure and HLA in healthy donors. Using immunoSEQ multiplex PCR, the repertoire was profiled, and TCRdb retains in-frame clones only, with some absent. The table has about 150,000 clones, around a tenth seen once. Sequencing used PBMCs. The receptors stem from a man aged 45-65 years in good health and CMV-seronegative. Both conserved end residues are part of each CDR3. The D gene is left open where the match is weak. Expanded clones get a size class; other rows say once, few or many, or leave the size out.

V: TRBV6-5
size: few
J: TRBJ2-7
D: TRBD2
DNA: TGTGCCAGCAGTTACCGGGGGGAGGGATACGAGCAGTACTTC
CDR3: CASSYRGEGYEQYF

V: TRBV29-1
size: few
J: TRBJ2-7
D: TRBD2
DNA: TGCAGCGTTCTCACTAGCGGAACCTACGAGCAGTACTTC
CDR3: CSVLTSGTYEQYF

V: TRBV27
size: few
J: TRBJ2-2
D: TRBD1
DNA: TGTGCCAGCAGTTCGTGGACAGGGACGAACACCGGGGAGCTGTTTTTT
CDR3: CASSSWTGTNTGELFF

V: TRBV7-9
size: NA
J: TRBJ2-5
D: TRBD2
DNA: TGTGCCAGCAGCTTAGGGGCGGCGGGAGTGGGAGAGACCCAGTACTTC
CDR3: CASSLGAAGVGETQYF

V: TRBV7-9
size: NA
J: TRBJ1-2
D: TRBD1
DNA: TGTGCCAGCAGCTTAGCGGGGACAGGACTCTATGGCTACACCTTC
CDR3: CASSLAGTGLYGYTF

V: TRBV15
size: NA
J: TRBJ2-3
D: TRBD2
DNA: TGTGCCACCAGCAGAGGCCGGGGGGAGACAGATACGCAGTATTTT
CDR3: CATSRGRGETDTQYF

V: TRBV5-1
size: NA
J: TRBJ2-7
D: TRBD2
DNA: TGCGCCAGCAGCTTGGCCCTAGCGGGAGGGCGTGGAAGCTCCTACGAGCAGTACTTC
CDR3: CASSLALAGGRGSSYEQYF

V: TRBV9
size: NA
J: TRBJ2-3
D: TRBD2
DNA: TGTGCCAGCAGCGTAGCGGGGGGGCGAAGGGATACGCAGTATTTT
CDR3: CASSVAGGRRDTQYF

V: TRBV7-2
size: few
J: TRBJ2-3
D: NA
DNA: TGTGCCAGCAGCTCCTATACGGATACGCAGTATTTT
CDR3: CASSSYTDTQYF

V: TRBV9
size: few
J: TRBJ2-2
D: NA
DNA: TGTGCCAGCAGCGTAGCTACGGAGACCGGGGAGCTGTTTTTT
CDR3: CASSVATETGELFF

V: TRBV27
size: NA
J: TRBJ1-5
D: NA
DNA: TGTGCCAGCAGTGCCGAAGGAGCCAATCAGCCCCAGCATTTT
CDR3: CASSAEGANQPQHF

V: TRBV7-2
size: NA
J: TRBJ2-3
D: NA
DNA: TGTGCCAGCAGCTTTGGCTTTGGAGATACGCAGTATTTT
CDR3: CASSFGFGDTQYF

V: TRBV4-2
size: NA
J: TRBJ1-1
D: NA
DNA: TGTGCCAGCAGCCAAGCATATACAGGGAACACTGAAGCTTTCTTT
CDR3: CASSQAYTGNTEAFF

V: TRBV25-1
size: few
J: TRBJ2-5
D: NA
DNA: TGTGCCAGCAGTGCGGACGGGAGAATAAGGGGTATGGAGCAGTACTTC
CDR3: CASSADGRIRGMEQYF

V: TRBV5-6
size: few
J: TRBJ1-1
D: TRBD1
DNA: TGTGCCAGCAGCTTGGTCCTAACGCAGGGGGAAGACACTGAAGCTTTCTTT
CDR3: CASSLVLTQGEDTEAFF

V: TRBV19
size: NA
J: TRBJ2-7
D: TRBD1
DNA: TGTGCCAGTAGTGACAGGGCGCCCCCCTACGAGCAGTACTTC
CDR3: CASSDRAPPYEQYF

V: TRBV6-1
size: NA
J: TRBJ2-1
D: NA
DNA: TGTGCCAGCAGCACCCTTGAGGAAGGGGCGAATGAGCAGTTCTTC
CDR3: CASSTLEEGANEQFF

V: TRBV12-5
size: few
J: TRBJ2-1
D: NA
DNA: TGTGCTAGTGGTTTGGTACATGGGGCCTCCTACAATGAGCAGTTCTTC
CDR3: CASGLVHGASYNEQFF

V: TRBV5-1
size: NA
J: TRBJ2-3
D: NA
DNA: TGCGCCAGCAGCTTGGCGCAGGCAAGCACAGATACGCAGTATTTT
CDR3: CASSLAQASTDTQYF

V: TRBV5-1
size: few
J: TRBJ2-5
D: NA
DNA: TGCGCCAGCAGCCGCGAACCCTCACTAGGTGGAGAGACCCAGTACTTC
CDR3: CASSREPSLGGETQYF

V: TRBV30
size: NA
J: TRBJ2-7
D: NA
DNA: TGTGCCTGGAGTGGGTGGAAAGACAGATACGAGCAGTACTTC
CDR3: CAWSGWKDRYEQYF

V: TRBV11-3
size: few
J: TRBJ2-7
D: NA
DNA: TGTGCCAGCAGCTCAGGATCCAGCCCCGAGCAGTACTTC
CDR3: CASSSGSSPEQYF

V: TRBV4-2
size: NA
J: TRBJ1-4
D: NA
DNA: TGTGCCAGCAGCCGGGGCCTGGGGCTGTTTTTT
CDR3: CASSRGLGLFF

V: TRBV30
size: NA
J: TRBJ2-6
D: NA
DNA: TGTGCCTGGAGCTATACTAGGGCTGGGGCCAACGTCCTGACTTTC
CDR3: CAWSYTRAGANVLTF

V: TRBV13
size: NA
J: TRBJ2-7
D: TRBD1
DNA: TGTGCCAGCAGCTTAGATGGGACAGGGGATTACGAGCAGTACTTC
CDR3: CASSLDGTGDYEQYF

V: TRBV18
size: few
J: TRBJ1-1
D: TRBD1
DNA: TGTGCCAGCTCACCACGTGGGCCGGGACAGGTGGACACTGAAGCTTTCTTT
CDR3: CASSPRGPGQVDTEAFF

V: TRBV11-2
size: NA
J: TRBJ2-7
D: NA
DNA: TGTGCCAGCAGCGCCCTCCCCGGACAGTTCGCGGCGTCCGAGCAGTACTTC
CDR3: CASSALPGQFAASEQYF

V: TRBV10-2
size: NA
J: TRBJ1-1
D: TRBD1
DNA: TGCGCCAGCAGCCTGAGGACAGGGGGACGGGGCACTGAAGCTTTCTTT
CDR3: CASSLRTGGRGTEAFF

V: TRBV11-2
size: few
J: TRBJ1-2
D: NA
DNA: TGTGCCAGCAGCCCGTGGAGGCTTAACTATGGCTACACCTTC
CDR3: CASSPWRLNYGYTF

V: TRBV28
size: NA
J: TRBJ1-2
D: TRBD1
DNA: TGTGCCAGCAGTTTGGGACAGGGCTATGGCTACACCTTC
CDR3: CASSLGQGYGYTF

V: TRBV7-2
size: few
J: TRBJ2-3
D: NA
DNA: TGTGCCAGCAGCTTAGCGCTTAGCGGAGCTAGCACAGATACGCAGTATTTT
CDR3: CASSLALSGASTDTQYF

V: TRBV5-1
size: NA
J: TRBJ1-1
D: NA
DNA: TGCGCCAGTCGGACACAGGCTTCCGCCTTGAACACTGAAGCTTTCTTT
CDR3: CASRTQASALNTEAFF

V: TRBV7-9
size: NA
J: TRBJ2-6
D: NA
DNA: TGTGCCAGCAGCTTATATTCGGGACACACTCTCTCTGGGGCCAACGTCCTGACTTTC
CDR3: CASSLYSGHTLSGANVLTF

V: TRBV28
size: few
J: TRBJ1-4
D: TRBD1
DNA: TGTGCCAGCAGTCTATTCGGGACAGGGGTTGAAAAACTGTTTTTT
CDR3: CASSLFGTGVEKLFF

V: TRBV7-3
size: few
J: TRBJ2-1
D: TRBD1
DNA: TGTGCCAGCAGCTTAAGCCGGGACAGGGTAAATGAGCAGTTCTTC
CDR3: CASSLSRDRVNEQFF

V: TRBV27
size: few
J: TRBJ2-3
D: NA
DNA: TGTGCCAGCTACTCGTTGTGGGATACGCAGTATTTT
CDR3: CASYSLWDTQYF

V: TRBV7-9
size: few
J: TRBJ1-4
D: NA
DNA: TGTGCCAGCAGCCCGTCACTAACCGAAAAACTGTTTTTT
CDR3: CASSPSLTEKLFF

V: TRBV6-4
size: few
J: TRBJ2-3
D: NA
DNA: TGTGCCACCAGGGCTAGCGGCACAGATACGCAGTATTTT
CDR3: CATRASGTDTQYF

V: TRBV4-1
size: NA
J: TRBJ1-1
D: TRBD1
DNA: TGCGCCAGCAGCCAAGGCGCTGGGACAGGGGGCACTGAAGCTTTCTTT
CDR3: CASSQGAGTGGTEAFF

V: TRBV6-5
size: few
J: TRBJ2-5
D: NA
DNA: TGTGCCAGCAGTTACTCGCGAACAGGAGTTCAAGAGACCCAGTACTTC
CDR3: CASSYSRTGVQETQYF

V: TRBV7-3
size: few
J: TRBJ1-1
D: NA
DNA: TGTGCCAGCAGCTTAACCTTAAACACTGAAGCTTTCTTT
CDR3: CASSLTLNTEAFF

V: TRBV28
size: few
J: TRBJ2-3
D: NA
DNA: TGTGCCAGCAGTCCGCGACAGAGTCACACAGATACGCAGTATTTT
CDR3: CASSPRQSHTDTQYF

V: TRBV9
size: NA
J: TRBJ1-1
D: TRBD1
DNA: TGTGCCAGCAGCTTCCGGGACAGGGGTCCCATGAACACTGAAGCTTTCTTT
CDR3: CASSFRDRGPMNTEAFF

V: TRBV13
size: NA
J: TRBJ2-1
D: NA
DNA: TGTGCCAGCAGCTTAGAGGGCCTAGCGAGCAATGAGCAGTTCTTC
CDR3: CASSLEGLASNEQFF

V: TRBV21-1
size: few
J: TRBJ1-1
D: NA
DNA: TGTGCCAGCAGCAAAGGGGACACCGTGGGGTTCAACACTGAAGCTTTCTTT
CDR3: CASSKGDTVGFNTEAFF

V: TRBV2
size: NA
J: TRBJ1-5
D: NA
DNA: TGTGCCAGCAGTGATCTACGCAATCAGCCCCAGCATTTT
CDR3: CASSDLRNQPQHF

V: TRBV30
size: few
J: TRBJ2-2
D: NA
DNA: TGTGCCTGGAGAAGCAGGGGATTTTCCGGGGAGCTGTTTTTT
CDR3: CAWRSRGFSGELFF

V: TRBV19
size: NA
J: TRBJ1-4
D: NA
DNA: TGTGCCAGTAGTATAGGAGTGGCAGGGGATGGTGAAAAACTGTTTTTT
CDR3: CASSIGVAGDGEKLFF

V: TRBV12-5
size: few
J: TRBJ2-7
D: NA
DNA: TGTGCTAGTGGTACGCTACAGGGGGGGGACTACGAGCAGTACTTC
CDR3: CASGTLQGGDYEQYF

V: TRBV19
size: few
J: TRBJ2-2
D: NA
DNA: TGTGCCAGTAGTATAGGGCCAGGGGTTGCGGGTTTTAACACCGGGGAGCTGTTTTTT
CDR3: CASSIGPGVAGFNTGELFF

V: TRBV25-1
size: NA
J: TRBJ1-5
D: NA
DNA: TGTGCCAGCAGCCCGGGAGGGGGCAATCAGCCCCAGCATTTT
CDR3: CASSPGGGNQPQHF

V: TRBV7-9
size: few
J: TRBJ2-1
D: TRBD1
DNA: TGTGCCAGCAGACACGGAAGGACAGGGAGCTCCTACAATGAGCAGTTCTTC
CDR3: CASRHGRTGSSYNEQFF